The 15 T cell receptor beta chains below all came from one sample that was sequenced in a study of human T cells and chemical hapten exposure. TCRdb ran MiXCR on the RACE reads and lists one entry per CDR3 protein. In the table there are about 340,000 distinct CDR3 sequences, approximately 6.3% of which are singletons. Sample time point: patch test 1, 2 weeks after DPC sensitization. Indicated treatment: therapeutic diphenylcyclopropenone sensitization with weekly scalp DPC. The sample here was whole blood, taken in connection with sensitization to the hapten diphenylcyclopropenone (DPC). The receptors originated from a woman younger than 30 with alopecia areata. Some clones in this sample may be carry-over from other donors' samples.

In this sample, this clonotype turned up a few times. This chain joins TRBV20-1 and TRBJ2-7, with 7 bases matching TRBD1. The V and J ends lost 5 bases and 0 bases, in that order; junction bases with no gene match: 1. The CDR3 extends over 12 amino acids. Looked up from germline, CDR1 is DFQATT and CDR2 is SNEGSKA (reference sequence). CDR3 nucleotide sequence: TGCAGTGCTTGGACAGGCTCCTACGAGCAGTACTTC. Protein sequence: CSAWTGSYEQYF.

The chain combines TRBV4-3 with TRBJ1-1; weak D call: TRBD1 (6 bases). The CDR3 extends over 16 amino acids. V shed 0 bases and J shed 1 base, with 12 bases lying between them. Germline V gene lookup returns CDR1 LGHNA and CDR2 YSLEER. The CDR3, as DNA: TGCGCCAGCAGCCAAGATCTACTCAGGGGGAACACTGAAGCTTTCTTT. Translated, it gives CASSQDLLRGNTEAFF.

The chain recombines TRBV5-1 with TRBJ2-3; possibly TRBD1 for D (6 bases). V gave up 5 bases and J gave up 6 bases, with 22 bases separating them. Germline loops: CDR1 SGHRS, CDR2 YFSETQ. The CDR3 is 16 amino acids. The DNA for the CDR3 is TGCGCCAGCAGACAAGTATACCGGGACAACGACGATACGCAGTATTTT. Translating it yields CASRQVYRDNDDTQYF.

With respect to this clonotype: One end of the junction is discordant with germline, which a read error may explain. The gene calls are TRBV6-2 or TRBV6-3 and TRBJ2-7; no clear D. The V gene's germline CDR1 is MNHEY and CDR2 SVGEGT. This CDR3 spans 14 amino acids. The CDR3 loop reads CASSSRFTSSEQYF. CDR3 DNA sequence: TGTGCCAGCAGTTCACGGTTTACCTCCTCCGAGCAGTACTTC.

This clonotype was seen repeatedly, ten times or more. The V and J genes are TRBV28 and TRBJ2-6; possibly TRBD2 for D (5 bases). The CDR3 spans 15 residues. Germline-derived CDR1 and CDR2 are MDHEN and SYDVKM. The V gene lost 10 bases and the J gene lost 4 bases, with 17 bases spanning the gap. The CDR3 spells CATSSPGSGANVLTF. CDR3 nucleotide sequence: TGTGCCACCTCGAGCCCGGGGTCAGGGGCCAACGTCCTGACTTTC.

Many counts were recorded for this clonotype. The chain links TRBV6-5 to TRBJ1-4, with 9 nucleotides matching TRBD1. Germline CDR1 and CDR2: MNHEY and SVGAGI. This CDR3 spans 14 amino acids. V shed 5 bases, J shed 4 bases, and the junction held 2 bases outside the gene matches. For the CDR3, the DNA is TGTGCCAGCAGTACGGACAGGGGTAATGAAAAACTGTTTTTT. Translation gives CASSTDRGNEKLFF.

This clonotype was found a few times. The rearrangement uses TRBV20-1 and TRBJ2-6; 7 bases are a match to TRBD1. In germline, CDR1 is DFQATT, CDR2 SNEGSKA (reference sequence). This CDR3 is built from 15 residues. J gave up 4 bases and V 5 bases, and 8 bases lay outside the gene matches. The chain's CDR3 is CSASQGTDGANVLTF. The CDR3 region has the DNA TGCAGTGCTTCCCAGGGGACAGACGGGGCCAACGTCCTGACTTTC.

In this sample, this clonotype turned up a few times. The V call is TRBV20-1, the J call TRBJ2-5; possible D gene TRBD1, 6 bases. Germline loops: CDR1 DFQATT, CDR2 SNEGSKA (reference sequence). The V gene lost 3 bases and the J gene lost 3 bases, with 11 bases spanning the gap. The CDR3 is 13 amino acids. The CDR3 bases are TGCAGTGCTAGGGAAGGACAGAAAGAGACCCAGTACTTC. Translating gives CSAREGQKETQYF.

V gene TRBV14 combines with J gene TRBJ2-4; TRBD2 is a possible D gene (6 bases). Per germline, CDR1 SGHDN and CDR2 FVKESK. The CDR3 is made up of 13 amino acids. Trimming left V 3 bases short and J 7 bases short, with 10 bases between. In DNA form, the CDR3 reads TGTGCCAGCAGCCAGGGGGACTGGAACATTCAGTACTTC. Translation: CASSQGDWNIQYF. Full variable domain (missing parts from reference TRBV14 and TRBJ2-4): EAGVTQFPSHSVIEKGQTVTLRCDPISGHDNLYWYRRVMGKEIKFLLHFVKESKQDESGMPNNRFLAERTGGTYSTLKVQPAELEDSGVYFCASSQGDWNIQYFGAGTRLSVL.

This clonotype was recorded many times. The rearrangement uses TRBV5-1 and TRBJ1-6; D gene uncertain. Trimming cost V 2 bases and J 8 bases, with 11 bases left between them. The CDR3 length is 14 residues. CDR1 is SGHRS, CDR2 YFSETQ, per germline. The CDR3 DNA follows: TGCGCCAGCAGCTTAGGGTTTGGGGATTCACCCCTCCACTTT. Protein sequence: CASSLGFGDSPLHF.

This sequence joins TRBV10-3 and TRBJ1-6; the match to TRBD1 covers 7 bases. Losses at the gene ends were 4 bases for V and 2 bases for J; bases not matched to a gene: 5. Germline loops: CDR1 ENHRY, CDR2 SYGVKD. The CDR3 has 16 amino acids. CDR3 amino acids: CAISVSGGAYNSPLHF. Written as DNA, the CDR3 is TGTGCCATCAGTGTCTCAGGGGGAGCCTATAATTCACCCCTCCACTTT.

The rearrangement joins TRBV2 to TRBJ1-3; maybe TRBD1 (6 bases). Germline V gives CDR1 SNHLY, CDR2 FYNNEI. The V gene lost 5 bases and the J gene lost 0 bases, with 8 bases spanning the gap. The CDR3 totals 14 residues. The CDR3 region is CASSQDSSGNTIYF. As DNA, the CDR3 is TGTGCCAGCAGTCAGGACAGCTCTGGAAACACCATATATTTT.

The CDR3 region has the DNA TGTGCCAGCAGCTTGGGCCAGCGGGGGAAACAAGAGACCCAGTACTTC. Translated, it gives CASSLGQRGKQETQYF. J is TRBJ2-5 and V is TRBV5-8; 8 nucleotides align to TRBD2. Germline V gene data show CDR1 as SGHTS and CDR2 as YDEGEE. The CDR3 covers 16 residues. The trim removed 0 bases at V and 2 bases at J, leaving 6 bases unmatched.

The chain uses TRBV2 and TRBJ1-1; D is uncertain. Germline V gene data show CDR1 as SNHLY and CDR2 as FYNNEI. The CDR3 runs to 14 residues. Between the trimmed V and J ends, which lost 6 bases and 3 bases, there was a span of 14 bases. CDR3: CASRIREGDTEAFF. The CDR3 DNA follows: TGTGCCAGCAGAATCCGGGAGGGTGACACTGAAGCTTTCTTT.

V gene TRBV28 combines with J gene TRBJ1-5, with 9 bases aligning to TRBD1. The CDR3 length is 18 residues. V lost 5 bases, J lost 0 bases, and 11 bases stayed unmatched. In germline, CDR1 is MDHEN, CDR2 SYDVKM. This CDR3 is CASSHRNRQGGSNQPQHF. The CDR3, as DNA: TGTGCCAGCAGTCACCGGAATAGACAGGGGGGTAGCAATCAGCCCCAGCATTTT.